The 15 T cell receptor beta chains given below trace back to one sample, sequenced in a study of blood T cell repertoires in COVID-19. The repertoire was sequenced with immunoSEQ multiplex PCR; TCRdb's copy has only in-frame clones and lacks some. The sample shows 65,000 or so clones, around 84% of them seen only once. Source material: peripheral blood. These receptors all stem from a man aged 50 or older with active COVID-19.

The gene calls are TRBV6-5 and TRBJ1-1; D uncertain. Trimming removed 6 bases from V and 9 bases from J, with 14 bases in between. Germline values: CDR1 MNHEY, CDR2 SVGAGI. This CDR3 has 12 amino acids. CDR3 sequence reads: CASSGNGRKAFF. CDR3 nucleotide sequence: TGTGCCAGCAGCGGGAATGGGAGAAAAGCTTTCTTT.

V gene TRBV6-5 combines with J gene TRBJ2-3; D is unclear. Germline V gene lookup returns CDR1 MNHEY and CDR2 SVGAGI. The CDR3 totals 13 residues. V was shortened by 2 bases and J by 3 bases, with 6 bases between the two germline ends. CDR3 region: CASSYGRTDTQYF. DNA for the CDR3: TGTGCCAGCAGTTACGGCAGAACAGATACGCAGTATTTT.

The CDR3 sequence is CASRGDGNQPQHF. As DNA, the CDR3 is TGTGCCAGCAGAGGGGATGGCAATCAGCCCCAGCATTTT. The rearrangement links TRBV6-6 to TRBJ1-5; perhaps TRBD1 as D (5 bases). V was trimmed by 6 bases and J by 2 bases, leaving 8 bases between them. Germline values: CDR1 MNHNY, CDR2 SVGAGI (reference sequence). CDR3 size: 13 residues.

The V call is TRBV5-1, the J call TRBJ2-3; 7 nucleotides agree with TRBD1. V lost 10 bases and J lost 2; bases outside the gene matches: 13. The CDR3 has 15 residues. Germline-derived CDR1 and CDR2 are SGHRS and YFSETQ. For the CDR3, the DNA is TGCGCCCATCTCCCTGACAGGGCCCTCACAGATACGCAGTATTTT. This gives the protein CAHLPDRALTDTQYF. The entire variable domain, with the rest obtained from reference TRBV5-1 and TRBJ2-3, is as follows: KAGVTQTPRYLIKTRGQQVTLSCSPISGHRSVSWYQQTPGQGLQFLFEYFSETQRNKGNFPGRFSGRQFSNSRSEMNVSTLELGDSALYLCAHLPDRALTDTQYFGPGTRLTVL.

This rearrangement joins TRBV3-1 (or the pseudogene TRBV3-2) to TRBJ2-3; 12 bases are a match to TRBD2. Trimming at V came to 4 bases and at J to 3 bases, leaving 11 bases not matched to a gene. The CDR3 consists of 18 residues. Germline CDR1 reads LGHDT; CDR2 reads YNNKEL (reference sequence). The CDR3 protein is CASSPASGGAELTDTQYF. In DNA form, the CDR3 reads TGTGCCAGCAGCCCAGCTAGCGGGGGGGCCGAGTTGACAGATACGCAGTATTTT.

This clone was seen just once. The genes are TRBV6-5 and TRBJ2-5, with D perhaps matching TRBD2 (6 bases). Trimming pared 7 bases from V and 4 bases from J, leaving 19 bases between. The CDR3 is 15 residues long. Per germline, CDR1 MNHEY and CDR2 SVGAGI. This CDR3 reads CASTPSVGGVETQYF. In DNA form, the CDR3 reads TGTGCCAGCACCCCTTCAGTGGGGGGAGTAGAGACCCAGTACTTC.

The CDR3 DNA reads TGCAGCGTTGTATTACAGAGGGAGAGGGTTGGCTACACCTTC. Amino acids: CSVVLQRERVGYTF. The chain employs TRBV29-1 and TRBJ1-2; no firm D call. Trimming pared 4 bases from V and 7 bases from J, leaving 19 bases between. CDR1 and CDR2 (germline): SQVTM, ANQGSEA. The CDR3 runs to 14 residues.

This chain joins TRBV27 and TRBJ2-3; 7 bases are shared with TRBD2. The CDR3 is made up of 14 amino acids. Germline CDR1 is MNHEY and CDR2 is SMNVEV (reference sequence). Trimming took 3 bases from V and 5 from J; bases not matched to a gene: 5. CDR3 nucleotides: TGTGCCAGCAGTTTGGGCGGGAGTAAAGATACGCAGTATTTT. It translates to CASSLGGSKDTQYF.

This chain connects TRBV6-5 to TRBJ1-3, with D possibly matching TRBD1 (6 bases). The germline V and J ends were trimmed by 4 bases and 8 bases, with 12 bases remaining between them. Germline V gives CDR1 MNHEY, CDR2 SVGAGI. The CDR3 loop spans 13 amino acids. CDR3 residues: CASSSTSGDTIYF. The CDR3 DNA sequence: TGTGCCAGCAGTTCCACCTCAGGGGACACCATATATTTT.

This clone came up once. This sequence joins TRBV28 and TRBJ2-7; 11 nucleotides match TRBD1. The CDR3 is 15 residues long. V trimming: 5 bases; J trimming: 5 bases; junction bases outside the gene matches: 8. Germline CDR1 MDHEN, CDR2 SYDVKM. CDR3: CASSPPDRGHDEQYF. CDR3 nucleotides: TGTGCCAGCAGTCCGCCGGACAGGGGGCATGACGAGCAGTACTTC.

V is TRBV5-1 and J is TRBJ2-7; perhaps TRBD2 as D (6 bases). CDR1 and CDR2 (germline): SGHRS, YFSETQ. The V gene lost 2 bases and the J gene lost 4 bases, with 13 bases spanning the gap. The CDR3 length is 14 residues. DNA for the CDR3: TGCGCCAGCAGCTTCGGCGGGGCTGAGTACGAGCAGTACTTC. Its translation: CASSFGGAEYEQYF. The complete variable domain, with remaining parts taken from reference TRBV5-1 and TRBJ2-7, reads KAGVTQTPRYLIKTRGQQVTLSCSPISGHRSVSWYQQTPGQGLQFLFEYFSETQRNKGNFPGRFSGRQFSNSRSEMNVSTLELGDSALYLCASSFGGAEYEQYFGPGTRLTVT.

V is TRBV13 and J is TRBJ2-7; 10 bases fit TRBD1. This CDR3 contains 13 residues. Germline V lookup: CDR1 PRHDT, CDR2 FYEKMQ (reference sequence). V was pared by 5 bases and J by 6 bases, with 4 bases of the junction left unmatched. The CDR3 reads CASSRGTGVEQYF. CDR3 coding DNA: TGTGCCAGCAGCCGCGGGACAGGGGTCGAGCAGTACTTC.

The chain combines TRBV12-3 or TRBV12-4 with TRBJ2-1; D is perhaps TRBD2 (6 bases). The CDR3 is 13 amino acids. The ends were cut back, 2 bases at V and 7 bases at J, with 9 bases in the middle. The CDR3 loop reads CASSLSAGNEQFF. DNA for the CDR3: TGTGCCAGCAGTTTATCGGCGGGGAATGAGCAGTTCTTC.

This clone was seen more than once but under ten times. This chain connects TRBV9 to TRBJ2-1, with 7 bases fitting TRBD1. With 0 bases clipped from V and 8 bases from J, the junction kept 5 bases outside the gene matches. CDR3 length: 14 residues. From germline, CDR1 is SGDLS and CDR2 YYNGEE. In DNA, the CDR3 is TGTGCCAGCAGCGTAGGGGACAGCCGGGATGAGCAGTTCTTC. Amino acids: CASSVGDSRDEQFF.

As concerns this clone: One end of the junction is discordant with germline, which a read error may explain. This chain joins TRBV5-4 and TRBJ1-2; possible D gene TRBD1, 5 bases. The CDR3 has 15 amino acids. The germline V gene encodes CDR1 SGHNT and CDR2 YYREEE (reference sequence). The CDR3 is CASRLGRSVNYGYTF. The CDR3, as DNA: TGTGCCAGCAGGTTGGGACGGAGTGTTAACTATGGCTACACCTTC. Using reference TRBV5-4 and TRBJ1-2 for the parts outside the CDR3, the full variable domain is ETGVTQSPTHLIKTRGQQVTLRCSSQSGHNTVSWYQQALGQGPQFIFQYYREEENGRGNFPPRFSGLQFPNYSSELNVNALELDDSALYLCASRLGRSVNYGYTFGSGTRLTVV.